This TCR beta chain was profiled in a study of shared clonotypes between healthy human individuals. Adult Caucasians living in Nashville, Tennessee made up all of the donors. Regarding this clone: Being one base from a much bigger clone, this may be a read error. This same CDR3 is encoded by further DNA sequences in the sample.

Clones were read by immunoSEQ multiplex PCR, and TCRdb kept only the in-frame ones, dropping some. Of 700,000 or so clones in the sample, approximately 79% were seen once. The germline V gene has CDR1 SGHAT and CDR2 FQNNGV. The CDR3 is made up of 14 amino acids. Trimming left V 3 bases short and J 2 bases short, with 8 bases between. The V gene is TRBV11-2, the J gene TRBJ1-3, with D hard to call. The TCR originated in a woman in her twenties or thirties in good health. What was sequenced was memory CD4+ T cells sorted from blood. Subset of the sample: CD45RA-negative fraction. CDR3 protein: CASSLGTAGNTIYF. The CDR3 nucleotides are TGTGCCAGCAGCTTGGGTACAGCTGGAAACACCATATATTTT.